The clone carrying this T cell receptor (beta chain) was seen only a few times. Per the original methods: Amplification from reference gene primers served as the basis for estimated nucleated cell counts. The assay was immunoSEQ multiplex PCR, and TCRdb's table has in-frame clones only and misses some. V and J calls plus clone size are reproduced from that table; the DNA served to infer D and trimming. The table records approximately 100,000 clones, roughly 76% of them present only once. This sample was taken from a study of blood T cell repertoires in COVID-19. Study-level information: COVID-19 samples collected from the United States, Italy and Spain covered acute and convalescent phases. Nucleic acid was either cDNA or gDNA, and it came from T cells, B-cell-depleted T cells, or PBMCs.

Germline V gives CDR1 GTSNPN, CDR2 SVGIG (reference sequence). The CDR3 spans 13 residues. The V end was cut by 1 base, the J end by 10 bases, with 13 bases between. Sequenced: peripheral blood. The chain joins TRBV30 to TRBJ1-4; D is ambiguous. This sequence was found in a human donor in a cohort sampled during active COVID-19. CDR3 loop: CAWSGGTAGKLFF. CDR3 sequence (DNA): TGTGCCTGGAGTGGTGGTACGGCGGGAAAACTGTTTTTT.